This T cell receptor (beta chain) was profiled in a study of shared clonotypes between healthy human individuals. Background on the study: Used for every donor were three CD4 naive, three CD4 memory, two CD8 naive and one CD8 memory plate.

The assay was immunoSEQ multiplex PCR, and TCRdb's table has in-frame clones only and misses some. The data show about 2,500,000 clones, just over 90% seen once. CDR3 size: 14 residues. Germline CDR1 MRHNA, CDR2 SNTAGT. Trimming took 4 bases from V and 4 from J, leaving 10 bases between them. The chain employs TRBV6-4 and TRBJ2-2; D not resolved. The sequencing sample was made of naive CD4+ T cells sorted from blood. The subset denotes: CD45RA+ positively selected. This receptor was taken from a young man in good health. The CDR3 DNA reads TGTGCCAGCAGTGTGCGAGCCTTCACCGGGGAGCTGTTTTTT. As protein: CASSVRAFTGELFF.